What follows are 11 T cell receptor beta chains derived from one specimen sequenced in a study of T-cell memory formation after mild COVID-19. TCRdb independently ran MiXCR on the 5' RACE reads; one entry per CDR3 protein. The sample lists hundreds of thousands of distinct CDR3 sequences; roughly 20% were seen once. The sequenced material came from PBMCs or a T cell subset sorted from them (not recorded which). Receptors originate from a man younger than 30 who had mild COVID-19 (a few samples of this study predate the infection). Cell type and time point are not known.

CDR3 bases: TGTGCCAGCAGCACGAGGACAGCCATGGCCGGGGAGCTGTTTTTT. Its translation: CASSTRTAMAGELFF. V usage is TRBV7-2 and J usage is TRBJ2-2; possible D gene TRBD1, 6 bases. The CDR3 has 15 residues. CDR1 and CDR2 from the germline V gene are SGHTA and FQGNSA. V dropped 5 bases and J dropped 6 bases, with 16 bases sitting between them.

This clonotype was seen a handful of times. The V and J genes are TRBV7-9 and TRBJ2-1; D gene ambiguous. The V and J ends lost 4 bases and 0 bases respectively, with 19 bases between them. The germline CDR1 and CDR2 sequences are SEHNR and FQNEAQ (reference sequence). CDR3 length: 18 residues. The chain's CDR3 is CASSSSTPRPSSYNEQFF. DNA of the CDR3: TGTGCCAGCAGCTCGTCTACCCCTCGTCCGAGCTCCTACAATGAGCAGTTCTTC.

This clonotype was recorded a few times. The chain is built from TRBV29-1 and TRBJ1-1; TRBD1 is a possible D gene (5 bases). This CDR3 is 12 amino acids long. Trimming left V 4 bases short and J 2 bases short, with 8 bases between. In germline, CDR1 is SQVTM, CDR2 ANQGSEA. The CDR3 region is CSVARDNTEAFF. CDR3 nucleotides: TGCAGCGTTGCCAGGGACAACACTGAAGCTTTCTTT.

This clonotype showed up just a few times. The gene calls are TRBV4-1 and TRBJ2-3; D assignment may be TRBD1 or TRBD2 (5 bases each). Per the germline V gene, CDR1 is MGHRA and CDR2 is YSYEKL. Trimming removed 4 bases from V and 2 bases from J, with 16 bases in between. This CDR3 region has 16 residues. CDR3 in amino acids: CASSLMAGTNTDTQYF. The DNA of the CDR3 is TGCGCCAGCAGCCTAATGGCAGGGACGAACACAGATACGCAGTATTTT.

This chain joins TRBV12-3 or TRBV12-4 and TRBJ2-3; D gene unclear. The CDR3 consists of 15 residues. V lost 3 bases to trimming and J lost 0 bases, with 10 bases between them. The CDR3 sequence is CASSFEGLSTDTQYF. CDR3 DNA: TGTGCCAGCAGTTTCGAAGGGCTCAGCACAGATACGCAGTATTTT.

This clonotype was seen only a few times. V is TRBV6-1 and J is TRBJ2-3; 7 bases align to TRBD2. V was clipped by 2 bases and J by 2 bases; unmatched bases: 7. This CDR3 is 16 amino acids long. Germline V CDR1 and CDR2: MNHNS, SASEGT. CDR3 in DNA: TGTGCCAGCAGTGAACGGCCCAGCGGGGCCACAGATACGCAGTATTTT. This gives the protein CASSERPSGATDTQYF.

CDR3 DNA sequence: TGTGCCAGCAGCTTTAGTCCCAACTATGGCTACACCTTC. It translates to CASSFSPNYGYTF. The rearrangement links TRBV7-9 to TRBJ1-2; D is ambiguous. This CDR3 comprises 13 residues. The V gene lost 3 bases and the J gene lost 2 bases, with 7 bases spanning the gap. Germline V lookup: CDR1 SEHNR, CDR2 FQNEAQ (reference sequence).

This chain joins TRBV7-2 and TRBJ1-2; 8 bases are shared with TRBD1. Germline assignment: CDR1 SGHTA and CDR2 FQGNSA. This CDR3 comprises 14 residues. V trimming: 5 bases; J trimming: 0 bases; junction bases outside the gene matches: 2. CDR3 sequence: CASSRTGPNYGYTF. CDR3 coding DNA: TGTGCCAGCAGCCGGACAGGGCCTAACTATGGCTACACCTTC.

V and J are TRBV2 and TRBJ2-3; the match to TRBD2 covers 7 bases. The length of the CDR3 is 14 residues. J lost 0 bases, V lost 7 bases, and 4 bases had no gene match. Germline-derived CDR1 and CDR2 are SNHLY and FYNNEI. The CDR3: CASNSGPSTDTQYF. CDR3 bases: TGTGCCAGCAATAGCGGGCCCAGCACAGATACGCAGTATTTT.

V is TRBV6-6 and J is TRBJ2-5, with 13 bases fitting TRBD2. Germline values: CDR1 MNHNY, CDR2 SVGAGI (reference sequence). Trimming took 5 bases from V and 8 from J; bases not matched to a gene: 11. The CDR3 loop spans 16 amino acids. CDR3: CASSGGGLAGLTTQYF. The CDR3 DNA is TGTGCCAGCAGTGGAGGGGGACTAGCGGGGTTGACTACCCAGTACTTC.

This clonotype appeared a few times. V gene TRBV12-3 or TRBV12-4 combines with J gene TRBJ1-5; 8 nucleotides line up with TRBD1. V shed 5 bases, J shed 10 bases, and the junction held 4 bases outside the gene matches. This CDR3 is 12 amino acids long. CDR3 loop: CASSADRGPQHF. Written as DNA, the CDR3 is TGTGCCAGCAGTGCCGACAGGGGTCCCCAGCATTTT.